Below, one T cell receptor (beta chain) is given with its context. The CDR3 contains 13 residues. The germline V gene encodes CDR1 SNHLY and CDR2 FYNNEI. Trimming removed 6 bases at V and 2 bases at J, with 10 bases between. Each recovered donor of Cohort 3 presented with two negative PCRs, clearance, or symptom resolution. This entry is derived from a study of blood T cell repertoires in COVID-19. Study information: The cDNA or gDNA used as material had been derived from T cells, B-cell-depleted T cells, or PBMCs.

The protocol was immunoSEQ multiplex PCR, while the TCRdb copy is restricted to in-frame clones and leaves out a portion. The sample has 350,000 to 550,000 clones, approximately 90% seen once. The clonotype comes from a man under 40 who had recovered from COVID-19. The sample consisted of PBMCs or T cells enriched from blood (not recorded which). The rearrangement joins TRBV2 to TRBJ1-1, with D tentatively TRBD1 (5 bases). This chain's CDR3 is CASRTVLNTEAFF. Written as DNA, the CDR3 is TGTGCCAGCAGGACAGTCCTTAACACTGAAGCTTTCTTT.